Below, one T cell receptor (beta chain) is given with its context. The data derive from a study of blood T cell repertoires in COVID-19. In the source study's methods: Researchers report that nucleated cell counts were estimated from reference gene primer amplification. Profiled with immunoSEQ multiplex PCR; TCRdb holds only in-frame clones, not every one. Clonal size and the V and J genes are those of that table, whereas D and trimming came from the DNA. The table records some 490,000 clones, more than 85% of them present only once. V dropped 1 base and J dropped 4 bases, with 10 bases sitting between them. The CDR3 totals 15 residues. CDR1 is SNHLY and CDR2 is FYNNEI in the germline V gene. Participants came from around 25 US areas, aged about 18 to 90 years. Cohort allocation depended upon clinical history that participants reported.

The origin of this receptor is a woman aged 55-69 years who had recovered from COVID-19. The sequencing sample was made of PBMCs or T cells enriched from blood (not recorded which). The genes are TRBV2 and TRBJ1-4; maybe TRBD1 (5 bases). The CDR3 DNA reads as TGTGCCAGCAGTGAAGGGGGCAGGTTTAATGAAAAACTGTTTTTT. Amino acids: CASSEGGRFNEKLFF.